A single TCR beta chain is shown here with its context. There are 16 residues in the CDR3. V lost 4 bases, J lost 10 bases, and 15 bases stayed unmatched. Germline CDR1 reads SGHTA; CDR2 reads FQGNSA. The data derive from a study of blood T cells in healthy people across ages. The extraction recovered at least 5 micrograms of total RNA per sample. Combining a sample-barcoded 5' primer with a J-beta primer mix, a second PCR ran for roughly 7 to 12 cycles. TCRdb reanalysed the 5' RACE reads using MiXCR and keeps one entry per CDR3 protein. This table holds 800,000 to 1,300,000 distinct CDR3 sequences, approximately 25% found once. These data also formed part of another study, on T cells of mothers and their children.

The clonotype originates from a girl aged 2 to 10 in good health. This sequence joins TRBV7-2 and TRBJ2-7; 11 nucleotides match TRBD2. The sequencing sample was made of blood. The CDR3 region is CASSYRPSGGQETQYF. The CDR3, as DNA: TGTGCCAGCAGCTATAGGCCTAGCGGGGGGCAAGAGACTCAGTACTTC.